Below, 32 T cell receptor beta chains from the same sample are listed, as sequenced in a study of T cells in Graves' hyperthyroidism and ophthalmopathy. Researchers took RNA transcripts and amplified the TCR beta CDR3 regions from them. HTBI primers were the set used in a first-round RT-PCR of the TCR CDR3. One entry per CDR3 protein, called by TCRdb with MiXCR from the multiplex PCR reads. The table lists almost 250,000 distinct CDR3 sequences, 24% of them singletons. Specimen: blood. The receptors here all came from a woman aged 40 to 49 with Graves' ophthalmopathy.

At least ten counts were recorded for this clonotype. The V and J genes are TRBV20-1 and TRBJ2-5; TRBD2 might be the D (7 bases). This CDR3 has 13 amino acids. V lost 4 bases and J lost 5, with 14 bases in between. Germline CDR1 and CDR2: DFQATT and SNEGSKA (reference sequence). CDR3 sequence: CSANEGGGETQYF. CDR3 nucleotides: TGCAGTGCTAACGAGGGGGGAGGGGAGACCCAGTACTTC.

CDR3 residues: CATSDLSPSGQFNQPQHF. DNA for the CDR3: TGTGCCACCAGTGATTTGAGTCCCTCCGGACAATTCAATCAGCCCCAGCATTTT. This rearrangement joins TRBV24-1 to TRBJ1-5, with a possible D match to TRBD1 (5 bases). The length of the CDR3 is 18 residues. The V end was cut by 0 bases, the J end by 3 bases, with 17 bases between. CDR1 and CDR2 from the germline V gene are KGHDR and SFDVKD.

This clonotype was counted ten times or more. The chain couples TRBV28 to TRBJ1-5; the match to TRBD1 covers 12 bases. V shed 1 base, J shed 5 bases, and the junction held 3 bases outside the gene matches. This CDR3 spans 16 amino acids. Per germline, CDR1 MDHEN and CDR2 SYDVKM. In DNA, the CDR3 is TGTGCCAGCAGTTTATCCGGGACAGGGGGCGATCAGCCCCAGCATTTT. Its protein product is CASSLSGTGGDQPQHF.

The chain recombines TRBV12-3 or TRBV12-4 with TRBJ1-2; D is ambiguous. Trimming stripped 2 bases from V and 4 bases from J, with 8 bases between. The CDR3 runs to 13 residues. The CDR3 nucleotides are TGTGCCAGCAGTTTAAACCCAAGCTATGGCTACACCTTC. Translated: CASSLNPSYGYTF.

V usage is TRBV6-5 and J usage is TRBJ2-6; D gene unclear. The CDR3 length is 15 residues. Trimming removed 3 bases from V and 0 bases from J, with 6 bases in between. CDR1 and CDR2 from the germline V gene are MNHEY and SVGAGI. As DNA, the CDR3 is TGTGCCAGCAGTTATAGGAACTCTGGGGCCAACGTCCTGACTTTC. It translates to CASSYRNSGANVLTF.

Details on this clonotype: A clone one base away is much larger, so this may be a read error. The chain has TRBV6-2 or TRBV6-3 and TRBJ2-2; the match to TRBD1 covers 8 bases. CDR3 length: 15 amino acids. CDR1 is MNHEY, CDR2 SVGEGT, per germline. The CDR3 reads CASRQTGVEAGGLFF. DNA for the CDR3: TGTGCCAGCAGACAGACAGGGGTTGAAGCCGGGGGGCTGTTTTTT.

The V call is TRBV7-8, the J call TRBJ2-2; the D call may be TRBD1 or TRBD2 (5 bases each). V dropped 1 base and J dropped 2 bases, with 8 bases sitting between them. There are 15 residues in the CDR3. CDR1 is SGHVS, CDR2 FQNEAQ, per germline. CDR3 residues: CASSLVRGNTGELFF. The CDR3 DNA reads TGTGCCAGCAGCTTAGTGAGGGGTAACACCGGGGAGCTGTTTTTT. The variable domain in full, completed from reference TRBV7-8 and TRBJ2-2, reads GAGVSQSPRYKVAKRGQDVALRCDPISGHVSLFWYQQALGQGPEFLTYFQNEAQLDKSGLPSDRFFAERPEGSVSTLKIQRTQQEDSAVYLCASSLVRGNTGELFFGEGSRLTVL.

CDR3 bases: TGTGCCAGCAGCTTATGGCTAGCGGACTACGAGCAGTACTTC. It encodes CASSLWLADYEQYF. The chain joins TRBV7-6 to TRBJ2-7, with 7 nucleotides matching TRBD2. Germline CDR1 is SGHVS and CDR2 is FNYEAQ. V shed 2 bases, J shed 3 bases, and the junction held 4 bases outside the gene matches. The CDR3 has 14 amino acids.

Ten or more counts support this clonotype. The chain combines TRBV10-3 with TRBJ2-7; 13 nucleotides align to TRBD2. CDR1 and CDR2 (germline): ENHRY, SYGVKD. CDR3 length: 15 amino acids. Trimming removed 6 bases from V and 6 bases from J; junction bases left unmatched: 8. CDR3: CAISPGLAGSVEQYF. The CDR3 DNA follows: TGTGCCATCAGCCCGGGACTAGCGGGATCCGTCGAGCAGTACTTC.

The chain combines TRBV7-2 with TRBJ2-7, with TRBD1 as a possible D gene (5 bases). The germline V gene encodes CDR1 SGHTA and CDR2 FQGNSA. The CDR3 has 15 residues. V lost 5 bases, J lost 0 bases, and 14 bases lay in between. The CDR3 spells CASSTRTSSSYEQYF. CDR3 nucleotides: TGTGCCAGCAGCACTCGGACAAGTAGCTCCTACGAGCAGTACTTC.

This clonotype was counted at least ten times. V is TRBV6-2 or TRBV6-3 and J is TRBJ2-7; TRBD2 matches 8 bases. CDR1 MNHEY and CDR2 SVGEGT come from the germline V gene. Trimming cost V 2 bases and J 2 bases; bases outside gene matches: 8. This CDR3 region has 16 residues. Written as DNA, the CDR3 is TGTGCCAGCAGTTACAATCCGGGACTAGGGGCCTACGAGCAGTACTTC. Protein sequence: CASSYNPGLGAYEQYF.

This clonotype was detected ten times or more. The chain has TRBV5-6 and TRBJ2-5; 11 nucleotides line up with TRBD1. With V trimmed by 3 bases and J by 4 bases, 11 bases remained unmatched. Germline CDR1 is SGHDT and CDR2 is YYEEEE. CDR3 length: 17 amino acids. The CDR3 spells CASSWGPGQGVGETQYF. The CDR3 DNA reads TGTGCCAGCAGCTGGGGACCGGGACAGGGGGTAGGAGAGACCCAGTACTTC. The full variable domain, its missing parts supplied by reference TRBV5-6 and TRBJ2-5, is DAGVTQSPTHLIKTRGQQVTLRCSPKSGHDTVSWYQQALGQGPQFIFQYYEEEERQRGNFPDRFSGHQFPNYSSELNVNALLLGDSALYLCASSWGPGQGVGETQYFGPGTRLLVL.

Many counts were recorded for this clonotype. The J gene is TRBJ1-1, the V gene TRBV14; possible D gene TRBD1, 5 bases. With 3 bases removed from V and 1 base from J, the gap between germline ends came to 15 bases. Germline V lookup: CDR1 SGHDN, CDR2 FVKESK. The CDR3 loop spans 16 amino acids. CDR3: CASSQYTGPRNTEAFF. The CDR3, as DNA: TGTGCCAGCAGCCAGTATACGGGACCCAGGAACACTGAAGCTTTCTTT.

This clonotype was counted at least ten times. The chain uses TRBV29-1 and TRBJ2-3; 7 nucleotides match TRBD2. The germline gives CDR1 SQVTM, CDR2 ANQGSEA. The CDR3 totals 13 residues. The V gene end was trimmed by 5 bases and the J gene end by 2 bases; junction bases not matched to a gene: 4. The CDR3 region has the DNA TGCAGCGTTATGAGCGGGACCACAGATACGCAGTATTTT. This sequence encodes CSVMSGTTDTQYF.

This clonotype was counted ten times or more. The chain joins TRBV12-3 or TRBV12-4 to TRBJ1-3; D might be TRBD1 (6 bases). Deletions cut 3 bases from V and 2 bases from J, with 11 bases between. The CDR3 consists of 15 residues. CDR3 in DNA: TGTGCCAGCAGTTTCAGGGGCTTCACTGGAAACACCATATATTTT. It specifies CASSFRGFTGNTIYF.

V and J are TRBV28 and TRBJ2-5, with D possibly being TRBD2 (5 bases). Germline-derived CDR1 and CDR2 are MDHEN and SYDVKM. V dropped 8 bases and J dropped 5 bases, with 9 bases sitting between them. CDR3 length: 11 residues. Here the CDR3 reads CASGEWETQYF. The CDR3 nucleotides are TGTGCCAGCGGGGAGTGGGAGACCCAGTACTTC.

This clonotype was observed at least ten times. V gene TRBV27 combines with J gene TRBJ2-7; 8 nucleotides align to TRBD2. Germline loops: CDR1 MNHEY, CDR2 SMNVEV (reference sequence). The CDR3 is made up of 17 amino acids. V lost 4 bases and J lost 3; bases outside the gene matches: 14. The CDR3 region is CASSYQPQAGGYYEQYF. As DNA, the CDR3 is TGTGCCAGCAGTTACCAACCCCAGGCGGGAGGATACTACGAGCAGTACTTC.

In its sample, this clonotype was seen many times. V gene TRBV6-5 combines with J gene TRBJ1-1; unclear D gene. V was shortened by 7 bases and J by 3 bases, with 15 bases between the two germline ends. Germline V gene sequence: CDR1 MNHEY, CDR2 SVGAGI. The CDR3 has 14 amino acids. CDR3 in DNA: TGTGCCAGCACTACCCCGGGGAGGCACACTGAAGCTTTCTTT. Translated: CASTTPGRHTEAFF.

This clonotype has at least ten counts. CDR3 bases: TGTGTCGCCAAACCGAGGGGGCTGGGCACTGAAGCTTTCTTT. This encodes CVAKPRGLGTEAFF. The chain uses TRBV7-9 and TRBJ1-1, with 7 bases aligning to TRBD1. This CDR3 is 14 amino acids long. CDR1 is SEHNR and CDR2 is FQNEAQ in the germline V gene (reference sequence).

The chain is built from TRBV27 and TRBJ2-5, with TRBD2 matching over 12 bases. The V segment lost 5 bases and the J segment 6 bases; nucleotides outside the gene matches: 7. This CDR3 is built from 15 residues. Per the germline V gene, CDR1 is MNHEY and CDR2 is SMNVEV (reference sequence). The CDR3 DNA follows: TGTGCCAGCAGTCCCCTAGCGGGAGGGCCGAAGACCCAGTACTTC. Its protein is CASSPLAGGPKTQYF.

This clonotype has a count of ten or more. The chain joins TRBV13 to TRBJ1-1; D is uncertain. Germline loops: CDR1 PRHDT, CDR2 FYEKMQ (reference sequence). Deletions cut 4 bases from V and 5 bases from J, with 14 bases between. The CDR3 is made up of 14 amino acids. The CDR3 loop reads CASSSLRGGTEAFF. The CDR3 nucleotides are TGTGCCAGCAGCTCACTTAGAGGCGGAACTGAAGCTTTCTTT. The entire variable domain, with the rest obtained from reference TRBV13 and TRBJ1-1, is as follows: AAGVIQSPRHLIKEKRETATLKCYPIPRHDTVYWYQQGPGQDPQFLISFYEKMQSDKGSIPDRFSAQQFSDYHSELNMSSLELGDSALYFCASSSLRGGTEAFFGQGTRLTVV.

In this sample, this clonotype turned up many times. V and J are TRBV18 and TRBJ2-3; TRBD2 matches 13 bases. Per germline, CDR1 KGHSH and CDR2 LQKENI. The CDR3 is 16 residues long. J gave up 5 bases and V 5 bases, and 7 bases lay outside the gene matches. The CDR3 nucleotides are TGTGCCAGCTCAGCAGGACTAGCGGGAGATGGAGATACGCAGTATTTT. Its translation is CASSAGLAGDGDTQYF.

This clonotype was observed many times. The gene calls are TRBV7-3 and TRBJ2-5; D uncertain. The CDR3 has 13 amino acids. Looked up from germline, CDR1 is SGHTA and CDR2 is FQGTGA. V shed 2 bases and J shed 4 bases, with 8 bases lying between them. DNA of the CDR3: TGTGCCAGCAGCTTACAGTGGGCAGAGACCCAGTACTTC. This codes for CASSLQWAETQYF.

This clonotype has a count of ten or more. V is TRBV20-1 and J is TRBJ1-1; D call uncertain. Per the germline V gene, CDR1 is DFQATT and CDR2 is SNEGSKA (reference sequence). V was shortened by 0 bases and J by 7 bases, with 9 bases between the two germline ends. CDR3 length: 12 residues. CDR3 residues: CSARDIGLEAFF. CDR3 nucleotide sequence: TGCAGTGCTAGAGATATAGGGCTTGAAGCTTTCTTT.

The J gene is TRBJ1-6, the V gene TRBV12-3 or TRBV12-4, with D unresolved. The CDR3 spans 13 residues. Trimming removed 6 bases at V and 10 bases at J, with 13 bases between. CDR3 amino acids: CASRQSPTSPLHF. The CDR3 DNA is TGTGCCAGCAGGCAGTCGCCTACCTCACCCCTCCACTTT.

This clonotype has a count of ten or more. The chain uses TRBV7-9 and TRBJ2-5, with D hard to call. Trimming cost V 3 bases and J 1 base, with 12 bases left between them. The length of the CDR3 is 15 residues. From germline, CDR1 is SEHNR and CDR2 FQNEAQ (reference sequence). The CDR3 sequence: CASSFGVGVQETQYF. The CDR3 DNA sequence: TGTGCCAGCAGCTTTGGAGTTGGCGTCCAAGAGACCCAGTACTTC.

The rearrangement joins TRBV7-2 to TRBJ2-5, with D perhaps TRBD1 (5 bases). CDR1 and CDR2 from the germline V gene are SGHTA and FQGNSA. V gave up 5 bases and J gave up 1 base, with 11 bases separating them. The CDR3 totals 14 residues. The CDR3 region is CASSRGYIQETQYF. The CDR3 DNA reads TGTGCCAGCAGCAGGGGATACATCCAAGAGACCCAGTACTTC. The full variable domain, its missing parts supplied by reference TRBV7-2 and TRBJ2-5, is GAGVSQSPSNKVTEKGKDVELRCDPISGHTALYWYRQSLGQGLEFLIYFQGNSAPDKSGLPSDRFSAERTGGSVSTLTIQRTQQEDSAVYLCASSRGYIQETQYFGPGTRLLVL.

This clonotype was recorded a few times. The chain employs TRBV5-1 and TRBJ2-2; the match to TRBD1 covers 8 bases. The CDR3 has 17 residues. V shed 3 bases, J shed 5 bases, and the junction held 12 bases outside the gene matches. Germline CDR1 SGHRS, CDR2 YFSETQ. CDR3 in amino acids: CASSSTLDRGDTGELFF. The CDR3, as DNA: TGCGCCAGCAGCTCAACCCTCGACAGGGGTGATACCGGGGAGCTGTTTTTT.

This clonotype was recorded many times. This sequence joins TRBV5-1 and TRBJ2-5; 7 nucleotides align to TRBD2. Germline V gene sequence: CDR1 SGHRS, CDR2 YFSETQ. This CDR3 comprises 14 residues. The ends lost 2 bases at V and 1 base at J; junction bases unmatched: 2. The chain's CDR3 is CASSLAGIQETQYF. The CDR3 DNA is TGCGCCAGCAGCTTAGCGGGAATCCAAGAGACCCAGTACTTC.

DNA for the CDR3: TGCAGTGCTAGAGTTCGACAGACCTACGAGCAGTACTTC. Translation: CSARVRQTYEQYF. The gene calls are TRBV20-1 and TRBJ2-7; possibly TRBD1 for D (5 bases). This CDR3 is 13 amino acids long. Germline-derived CDR1 and CDR2 are DFQATT and SNEGSKA (reference sequence). V lost 1 base to trimming and J lost 2 bases, with 9 bases between them.

This clonotype was counted ten times or more. The J gene is TRBJ1-1, the V gene TRBV5-1; 7 nucleotides match TRBD1. Germline values: CDR1 SGHRS, CDR2 YFSETQ. V shed 0 bases, J shed 2 bases, and the junction held 13 bases outside the gene matches. This CDR3 has 18 amino acids. The CDR3 DNA is TGCGCCAGCAGCTTGGACCCCGGGGACAGAGGATATAACACTGAAGCTTTCTTT. This codes for CASSLDPGDRGYNTEAFF.

The sample holds a few counts of this clonotype. The chain combines TRBV11-2 with TRBJ2-7, with TRBD2 identical over 8 bases. The V gene's germline CDR1 is SGHAT and CDR2 FQNNGV. The CDR3 is 15 residues long. V gave up 1 base and J gave up 2 bases; unmatched junction bases: 4. The CDR3 here is CASSLGPAGAYEQYF. CDR3 bases: TGTGCCAGCAGCTTAGGCCCAGCGGGGGCCTACGAGCAGTACTTC.